This TCR beta chain was documented in a study of shared clonotypes between healthy human individuals. Study-level findings and limits: The study generally estimated greater richness for naive than memory subsets. The four-donor shared clonotypes exceeded non-shared clonotypes in generation probability, with non-shared ones scoring lower.

Each donor was a Caucasian adult residing in Nashville, Tennessee. Notes on this clone: What it binds is not known.

The V segment lost 4 bases and the J segment 8 bases; nucleotides outside the gene matches: 13. The CDR3 consists of 15 residues. Germline assignment: CDR1 SGHRS and CDR2 YFSETQ. Authors' methods: Owing to the provision of junction-only sequences devoid of quality scores by immunoSEQ, filtering differed. Only in-frame clones appear in the TCRdb table, and some are missing; sequencing was by immunoSEQ multiplex PCR. Clone size and V and J calls were adopted from that table, with D and trimming inferred from the DNA. The table has more than 2,000,000 clones, more than 85% seen once; the top ten hold 0.39%.

Material for sequencing was naive CD4+ T cells from PBMCs. The subset: CD45RA+ positively selected. This TCR was recovered from a man between 18 and 35 years old in good health. Some clones in this sample may be carry-over from other donors' samples. The chain uses TRBV5-1 and TRBJ1-2; TRBD1 matches 8 bases. CDR3 coding DNA: TGCGCCAGCAGCAACGGACAGGGAAGGATTGAGGGCTACACCTTC. Its translation: CASSNGQGRIEGYTF.